This T cell receptor (beta chain) was recovered during a study of circulating and synovial CD4+ cells in juvenile arthritis. The method was immunoSEQ multiplex PCR; TCRdb's version includes in-frame clones alone and lacks a portion of them. Among tens of thousands of clones listed, over 90% were seen once. After removal of 0 bases from V and 7 bases from J, the junction contained 10 bases not matched to a gene. In germline, CDR1 is SGHTS, CDR2 YDEGEE. CDR3 length: 17 residues. The sequence derives from a human donor with juvenile idiopathic arthritis. Sequencing was carried out using CD4+ T cells from blood. J is TRBJ2-4 and V is TRBV5-8, with TRBD2 matching 10 bases. CDR3 in DNA: TGTGCCAGCAGCTTGGCAGGACTAGCGGCCCTAGGTAACATTCAGTACTTC. Amino acid sequence: CASSLAGLAALGNIQYF.